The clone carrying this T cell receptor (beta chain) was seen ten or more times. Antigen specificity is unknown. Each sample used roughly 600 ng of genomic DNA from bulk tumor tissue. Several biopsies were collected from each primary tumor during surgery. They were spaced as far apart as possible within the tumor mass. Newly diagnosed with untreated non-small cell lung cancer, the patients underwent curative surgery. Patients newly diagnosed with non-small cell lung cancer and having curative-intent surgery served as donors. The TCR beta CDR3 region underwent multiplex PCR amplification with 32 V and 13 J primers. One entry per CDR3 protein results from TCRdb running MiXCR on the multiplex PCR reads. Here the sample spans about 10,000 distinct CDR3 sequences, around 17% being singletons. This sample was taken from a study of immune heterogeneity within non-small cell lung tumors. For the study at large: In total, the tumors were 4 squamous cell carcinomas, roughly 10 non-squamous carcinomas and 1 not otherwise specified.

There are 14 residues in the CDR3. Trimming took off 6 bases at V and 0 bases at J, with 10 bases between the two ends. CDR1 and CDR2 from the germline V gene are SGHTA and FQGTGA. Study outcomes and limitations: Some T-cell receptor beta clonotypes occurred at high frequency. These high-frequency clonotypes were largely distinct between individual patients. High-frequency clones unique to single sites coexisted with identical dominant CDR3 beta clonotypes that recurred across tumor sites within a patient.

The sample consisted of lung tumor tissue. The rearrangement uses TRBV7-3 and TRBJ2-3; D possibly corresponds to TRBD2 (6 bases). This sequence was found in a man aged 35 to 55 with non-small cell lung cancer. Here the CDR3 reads CASSRAGSTDTQYF. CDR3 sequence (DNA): TGTGCCAGCAGTCGCGCGGGGAGCACAGATACGCAGTATTTT.